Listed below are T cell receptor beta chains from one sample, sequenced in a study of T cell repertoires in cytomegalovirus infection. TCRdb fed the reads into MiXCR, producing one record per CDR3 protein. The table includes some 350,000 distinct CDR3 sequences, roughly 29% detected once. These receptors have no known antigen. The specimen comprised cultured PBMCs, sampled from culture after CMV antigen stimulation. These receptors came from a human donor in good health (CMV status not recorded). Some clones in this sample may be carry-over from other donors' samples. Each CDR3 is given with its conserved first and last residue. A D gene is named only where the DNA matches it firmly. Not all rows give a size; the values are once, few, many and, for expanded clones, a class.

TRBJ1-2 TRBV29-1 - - CSVGFLGANGYTF TGCAGCGTTGGGTTTTTGGGGGCTAACGGCTACACCTTC
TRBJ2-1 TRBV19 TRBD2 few CASSIIPASGYYNEQFF TGTGCCAGTAGTATAATCCCGGCTAGCGGGTACTACAATGAGCAGTTCTTC
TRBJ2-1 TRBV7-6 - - CASSLVQGKSEQFF TGTGCCAGCAGCTTAGTGCAGGGGAAAAGTGAGCAGTTCTTC
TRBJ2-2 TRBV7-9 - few CASSYPHSQGWAGELFF TGTGCCAGCAGCTACCCCCATTCACAGGGTTGGGCCGGGGAGCTGTTTTTT
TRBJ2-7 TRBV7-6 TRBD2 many CASSSGTGGRNEQYF TGTGCCAGCAGCTCAGGGACGGGAGGAAGGAACGAGCAGTACTTC
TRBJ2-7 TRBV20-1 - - CSARGTHYEQYF TGCAGTGCTAGGGGCACCCACTACGAGCAGTACTTC
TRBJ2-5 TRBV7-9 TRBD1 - CASSPRDRGGETQYF TGTGCCAGCAGCCCCCGGGACAGGGGAGGAGAGACCCAGTACTTC
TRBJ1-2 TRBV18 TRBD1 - CASSPSGTGVSYGYTF TGTGCCAGCTCACCATCCGGGACAGGGGTTTCCTATGGCTACACCTTC
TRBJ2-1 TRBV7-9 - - CASISGLPSYNEQFF TGTGCCAGCATCTCGGGACTCCCCTCCTACAATGAGCAGTTCTTC
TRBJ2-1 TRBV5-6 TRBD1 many CASSLEWFRRDRALNDEQFF TGTGCCAGCAGCCTAGAGTGGTTTAGGCGGGACAGGGCGCTTAACGATGAGCAGTTCTTC
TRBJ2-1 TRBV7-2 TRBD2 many CASSLVPRLADNEQFF TGTGCCAGCAGCTTAGTTCCGCGTCTAGCGGACAATGAGCAGTTCTTC
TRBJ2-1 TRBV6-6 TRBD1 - CASKTGGSYNEQFF TGTGCCAGCAAAACAGGGGGCTCCTACAATGAGCAGTTCTTC
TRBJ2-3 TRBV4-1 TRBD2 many CASSRFTSGGTDTQYF TGCGCCAGCAGCCGGTTCACTAGCGGGGGGACAGATACGCAGTATTTT
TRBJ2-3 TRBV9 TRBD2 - CASSPQGLAGADTQYF TGTGCCAGCAGCCCTCAGGGACTAGCGGGAGCAGATACGCAGTATTTT
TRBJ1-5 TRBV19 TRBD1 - CASSNRDRVNQPQHF TGTGCCAGTAGTAACCGGGACAGGGTTAATCAGCCCCAGCATTTT
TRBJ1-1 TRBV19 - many CASSVGAANTEAFF TGTGCCAGTAGTGTCGGGGCAGCGAACACTGAAGCTTTCTTT
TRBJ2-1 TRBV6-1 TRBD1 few CASSPTLAGGTSSSYNEQFF TGTGCCAGCAGCCCCACCCTGGCAGGGGGTACCTCTAGCTCCTACAATGAGCAGTTCTTC
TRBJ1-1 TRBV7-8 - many CASSLTDLTAKNTEAFF TGTGCCAGCAGCCTAACCGACCTAACAGCAAAGAACACTGAAGCTTTCTTT
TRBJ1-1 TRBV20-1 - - CSASPLLDGNTEAFF TGCAGTGCTAGTCCCCTATTGGACGGGAACACTGAAGCTTTCTTT
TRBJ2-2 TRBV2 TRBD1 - CASLSEVGTGNTGELFF TGTGCCAGCCTATCCGAAGTAGGGACAGGAAACACCGGGGAGCTGTTTTTT
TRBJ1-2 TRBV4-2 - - CASSQVARYNELNYGYTF TGTGCCAGCAGCCAAGTAGCGCGCTATAACGAGCTTAACTATGGCTACACCTTC
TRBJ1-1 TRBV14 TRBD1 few CASSHLGTGGTFF TGTGCCAGCAGCCACTTGGGGACAGGGGGAACTTTCTTT
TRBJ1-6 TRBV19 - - CASSIIPDNSPLHF TGTGCCAGTAGTATTATCCCAGATAATTCACCCCTCCACTTT
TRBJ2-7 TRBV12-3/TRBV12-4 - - CASSLTIRSSEQYF TGTGCCAGCAGTCTAACTATTCGGAGCAGCGAGCAGTACTTC
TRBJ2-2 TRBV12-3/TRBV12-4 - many CASSLGVTGELFF TGTGCCAGCAGCTTGGGAGTCACCGGGGAGCTGTTTTTT
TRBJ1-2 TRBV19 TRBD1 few CASRDDREYGYTF TGTGCCAGTAGAGACGACAGGGAGTATGGCTACACCTTC
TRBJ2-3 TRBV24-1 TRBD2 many CATSDARLAGLTDTQYF TGTGCCACCAGTGATGCCAGACTAGCGGGACTCACAGATACGCAGTATTTT
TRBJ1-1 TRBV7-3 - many CASSLTVDIGVDRGAGNTEAFF TGTGCCAGCAGCTTAACGGTTGACATTGGTGTGGACAGAGGGGCCGGGAACACTGAAGCTTTCTTT
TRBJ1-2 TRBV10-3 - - CAIRRGRRDGYTF TGTGCCATCAGACGTGGAAGGAGGGATGGCTACACCTTC
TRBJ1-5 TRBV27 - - CASRLRGQPQHF TGTGCCAGCAGGCTAAGGGGTCAGCCCCAGCATTTT
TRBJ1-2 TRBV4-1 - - CASSPSGGRDYGYTF TGCGCCAGCAGCCCTTCCGGGGGTAGAGACTATGGCTACACCTTC
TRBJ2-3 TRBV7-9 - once CASSPFGRGSTDTQYF TGTGCCAGCAGCCCCTTCGGAAGGGGGAGCACAGATACGCAGTATTTT
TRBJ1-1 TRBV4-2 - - CASSEGRTVNTEAFF TGTGCCAGCAGCGAAGGGAGGACAGTGAACACTGAAGCTTTCTTT
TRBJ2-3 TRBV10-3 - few CAIRASTGTSTDTQYF TGTGCCATCAGGGCCTCGACAGGGACTAGCACAGATACGCAGTATTTT
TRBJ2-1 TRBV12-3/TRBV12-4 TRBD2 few CASSPGLAGGYEQFF TGTGCCAGCAGTCCGGGACTAGCGGGAGGGTATGAGCAGTTCTTC
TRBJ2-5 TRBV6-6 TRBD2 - CASSYSGLAGHQETQYF TGTGCCAGCAGTTACTCGGGACTAGCGGGCCACCAAGAGACCCAGTACTTC
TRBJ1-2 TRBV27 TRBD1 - CASSWGQGGGYTF TGTGCCAGCAGTTGGGGACAGGGAGGAGGCTACACCTTC
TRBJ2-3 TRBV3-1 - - CASSLRTGTDTQYF TGTGCCAGCAGCCTGAGGACTGGCACAGATACGCAGTATTTT
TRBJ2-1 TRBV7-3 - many CASSLTRGSQFF TGTGCCAGCAGCTTAACTCGCGGATCGCAGTTCTTC
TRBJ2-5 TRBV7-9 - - CASSWVLGKETQYF TGTGCCAGCAGTTGGGTCCTGGGGAAAGAGACCCAGTACTTC